This TCR beta chain was obtained from a study of T-cell reconstitution after alpha-beta-depleted transplantation in children. Unique molecular identifiers were incorporated when the TCRbeta library was constructed. TCRdb used MiXCR to reprocess the PCR reads, holding one entry per CDR3 protein. The sample lists more than 150,000 distinct CDR3 sequences, roughly 15% occurring once. CDR3 size: 15 residues. V shed 1 base and J 8 bases; nucleotides not matched to a gene: 6. Germline-derived CDR1 and CDR2 are GTSNPN and SVGIG (reference sequence). This clonotype was found a few times. The material sequenced was PBMCs from the stem cell graft donor, taken from the stem cell graft. The sequence was obtained from a human donor who donated a stem cell graft to a child with acute lymphoblastic leukemia. The chain employs TRBV30 and TRBJ2-1, with TRBD2 matching over 12 bases. This CDR3 reads CAWSGTSGIRDEQFF. The CDR3 DNA follows: TGTGCCTGGAGTGGGACTAGCGGGATCCGCGATGAGCAGTTCTTC. The full variable domain, its missing parts supplied by reference TRBV30 and TRBJ2-1, is SQTIHQWPATLVQPVGSPLSLECTVEGTSNPNLYWYRQAAGRGLQLLFYSVGIGQISSEVPQNLSASRPQDRQFILSSKKLLLSDSGFYLCAWSGTSGIRDEQFFGPGTRLTVL.